These 2 T cell receptor beta chains came from one sample sequenced in a study of T-cell reconstitution after alpha-beta-depleted transplantation in children. Preparing the TCRbeta library involved the use of unique molecular identifiers. Each CDR3 protein gets one entry after TCRdb re-called the PCR reads with MiXCR. Of under 850,000 distinct CDR3 sequences listed, approximately 14% are singletons. The sequencing used PBMCs, collected before TCRalphabeta/CD19-depleted stem cell transplant. These receptors were collected from a girl between 2 and 10 years old with congenital amegakaryocytic thrombocytopenia, due to receive a stem cell transplant.

This rearrangement joins TRBV29-1 to TRBJ2-7; a weak D match, TRBD2 (5 bases). Germline CDR1 reads SQVTM; CDR2 reads ANQGSEA. This CDR3 has 14 residues. Trimming pared 7 bases from V and 3 bases from J, leaving 19 bases between. CDR3 sequence reads: CSAVGVAVGYEQYF. For the CDR3, the DNA is TGCAGCGCCGTCGGGGTTGCGGTGGGCTACGAGCAGTACTTC.

This clonotype has just a few counts. This rearrangement joins TRBV11-2 to TRBJ2-7; maybe TRBD1 (6 bases). The CDR3 is made up of 15 amino acids. The germline V and J ends were trimmed by 5 bases and 3 bases, with 17 bases remaining between them. Germline V gene sequence: CDR1 SGHAT, CDR2 FQNNGV. CDR3 protein: CASSPEDRQFYEQYF. The CDR3 DNA sequence: TGTGCCAGCAGCCCAGAGGACAGACAATTCTACGAGCAGTACTTC. Full variable domain (remainder filled in from reference TRBV11-2 and TRBJ2-7): EAGVAQSPRYKIIEKRQSVAFWCNPISGHATLYWYQQILGQGPKLLIQFQNNGVVDDSQLPKDRFSAERLKGVDSTLKIQPAKLEDSAVYLCASSPEDRQFYEQYFGPGTRLTVT.